A single sample gave rise to the 26 T cell receptor beta chains below, sequenced in a study of T-cell memory formation after mild COVID-19. One entry per CDR3 protein results from TCRdb running MiXCR on the 5' RACE reads. The table records a few hundred thousand distinct CDR3 sequences, 20% to 25% of them present only once. The material sequenced was PBMCs or a T cell subset sorted from them (not recorded which). The receptors here all came from an adult woman who had mild COVID-19 (a few samples of this study predate the infection). Cell type and time point are not known.

DNA of the CDR3: TGTGCCAGCAGCTTCGGGCGACAGGCCTCGGGTGGCTACACCTTC. Encoded protein: CASSFGRQASGGYTF. The rearrangement joins TRBV7-2 to TRBJ1-2; D is possibly TRBD1 (6 bases). This CDR3 is built from 15 residues. Trimming left V 3 bases short and J 7 bases short, with 18 bases between. Germline CDR1 reads SGHTA; CDR2 reads FQGNSA.

The CDR3 DNA reads TGTGCCAGCAGCACTAGCGGGCTGGGCGCAGATACGCAGTATTTT. Translated, it gives CASSTSGLGADTQYF. The rearrangement uses TRBV6-5 and TRBJ2-3; TRBD2 matches at 9 bases. CDR3 length: 15 residues. Germline loops: CDR1 MNHEY, CDR2 SVGAGI. Unmatched junction bases numbered 8, after V lost 6 bases and J lost 4 bases.

The genes are TRBV6-5 and TRBJ2-1, with 16 bases matching TRBD2. With 2 bases clipped from V and 9 bases from J, the junction kept 4 bases outside the gene matches. This CDR3 comprises 16 residues. The germline V gene has CDR1 MNHEY and CDR2 SVGAGI. The CDR3 DNA sequence: TGTGCCAGCAGTTACGGGACTAGCGGGAGGGTGAGTGAGCAGTTCTTC. Translated: CASSYGTSGRVSEQFF.

There are a few counts of this clonotype. The CDR3 reads CASSPPGLAVHEQYF. The CDR3, as DNA: TGTGCCAGCAGCCCCCCGGGACTAGCGGTACACGAGCAGTACTTC. The V and J genes are TRBV7-9 and TRBJ2-7; TRBD2 aligns across 11 bases. Germline-derived CDR1 and CDR2 are SEHNR and FQNEAQ (reference sequence). CDR3 length: 15 residues. V lost 5 bases and J lost 5; bases outside the gene matches: 8.

This chain uses TRBV29-1 with TRBJ2-3, with 8 bases identical to TRBD1. This CDR3 has 13 residues. The J segment lost 6 bases and the V segment lost 1 base, leaving 3 bases of the junction unmatched. Germline CDR1 and CDR2: SQVTM and ANQGSEA. The CDR3 region has the DNA TGCAGCGTTGAAGGGGGACAGGTGGATACGCAGTATTTT. Translating gives CSVEGGQVDTQYF.

In its sample, this clonotype was seen many times. The chain couples TRBV12-3 or TRBV12-4 to TRBJ1-2; 8 bases are a match to TRBD1. The CDR3 is 13 amino acids. The trim removed 6 bases at V and 8 bases at J, leaving 8 bases unmatched. The CDR3 protein is CASRPDRAGGYTF. The CDR3 nucleotides are TGTGCCAGCAGACCGGACAGGGCTGGCGGCTACACCTTC.

At least ten counts were recorded for this clonotype. The chain links TRBV24-1 to TRBJ2-3, with 14 bases lining up with TRBD2. After removal of 2 bases from V and 0 bases from J, the junction contained 6 bases not matched to a gene. Germline V CDR1 and CDR2: KGHDR, SFDVKD. The CDR3 has 19 amino acids. This CDR3 reads CATSDSGLAGGTSTDTQYF. In nucleotides, the CDR3 is TGTGCCACCAGTGATTCCGGACTAGCGGGAGGTACTAGCACAGATACGCAGTATTTT.

This clonotype was observed a handful of times. The V and J genes are TRBV7-8 and TRBJ2-7, with TRBD2 matching over 15 bases. The CDR3 totals 17 residues. V shed 3 bases and J 4 bases; nucleotides not matched to a gene: 7. Germline V lookup: CDR1 SGHVS, CDR2 FQNEAQ. As DNA, the CDR3 is TGTGCCAGCAGCTTGGTTAGGACTAGCGGGAGGGGGTACGAGCAGTACTTC. Amino acid sequence: CASSLVRTSGRGYEQYF. The full variable domain, rest sourced from reference TRBV7-8 and TRBJ2-7, is GAGVSQSPRYKVAKRGQDVALRCDPISGHVSLFWYQQALGQGPEFLTYFQNEAQLDKSGLPSDRFFAERPEGSVSTLKIQRTQQEDSAVYLCASSLVRTSGRGYEQYFGPGTRLTVT.

The rearrangement uses TRBV12-3 or TRBV12-4 and TRBJ2-3; possibly TRBD2 for D (5 bases). Between the trimmed V and J ends, which lost 5 bases and 14 bases, there was a span of 17 bases. The CDR3 is 12 residues long. CDR3 coding DNA: TGTGCCAGCAGTGTCAAGGTCCCGGAGGTGTATTTT. This codes for CASSVKVPEVYF.

The table lists this clonotype with many counts. This chain links TRBV7-2 with TRBJ2-3; D is unresolved. V lost 1 base and J lost 3, with 8 bases in between. Looked up from germline, CDR1 is SGHTA and CDR2 is FQGNSA. The CDR3 spans 14 residues. CDR3 in DNA: TGTGCCAGCAGCTTAGTTTCCCGTACAGATACGCAGTATTTT. Protein product: CASSLVSRTDTQYF. Complete variable domain (other parts from reference TRBV7-2 and TRBJ2-3): GAGVSQSPSNKVTEKGKDVELRCDPISGHTALYWYRQSLGQGLEFLIYFQGNSAPDKSGLPSDRFSAERTGGSVSTLTIQRTQQEDSAVYLCASSLVSRTDTQYFGPGTRLTVL.

This clonotype occurred many times. The chain has TRBV20-1 and TRBJ1-5; D is uncertain. The V end was cut by 6 bases, the J end by 4 bases, with 10 bases between. The CDR3 covers 12 residues. CDR1 DFQATT and CDR2 SNEGSKA come from the germline V gene (reference sequence). The CDR3 coding sequence is TGCAGTGCCTCAAGGCGGAATCAGCCCCAGCATTTT. This codes for CSASRRNQPQHF.

In its sample, this clonotype was seen a few times. The rearrangement uses TRBV3-1 and TRBJ1-1, with TRBD1 as a possible D gene (5 bases). In germline, CDR1 is LGHDT, CDR2 YNNKEL (reference sequence). The CDR3 loop spans 15 amino acids. Trimming pared 0 bases from V and 0 bases from J, leaving 8 bases between. The CDR3 region has the DNA TGTGCCAGCAGCCAAGAGGAGGGGTTGAACACTGAAGCTTTCTTT. Protein: CASSQEEGLNTEAFF. Based on the CDR3 plus reference TRBV3-1 and TRBJ1-1, the full variable domain is DTAVSQTPKYLVTQMGNDKSIKCEQNLGHDTMYWYKQDSKKFLKIMFSYNNKELIINETVPNRFSPKSPDKAHLNLHINSLELGDSAVYFCASSQEEGLNTEAFFGQGTRLTVV.

The chain carries TRBV7-2 and TRBJ1-2, with a tentative D call TRBD1 (6 bases). This CDR3 comprises 15 residues. Germline V gene sequence: CDR1 SGHTA, CDR2 FQGNSA. V lost 0 bases and J 4 bases, leaving 12 bases between the germline ends. This chain's CDR3 is CASSLAGGAGYGYTF. CDR3 nucleotide sequence: TGTGCCAGCAGCTTAGCAGGGGGGGCAGGCTATGGCTACACCTTC. The full variable domain, rest sourced from reference TRBV7-2 and TRBJ1-2, is GAGVSQSPSNKVTEKGKDVELRCDPISGHTALYWYRQSLGQGLEFLIYFQGNSAPDKSGLPSDRFSAERTGGSVSTLTIQRTQQEDSAVYLCASSLAGGAGYGYTFGSGTRLTVV.

This clonotype was picked up a small number of times. The chain joins TRBV4-1 to TRBJ1-2; 10 nucleotides align to TRBD1. Looked up from germline, CDR1 is MGHRA and CDR2 is YSYEKL. The J segment lost 9 bases and the V segment lost 0 bases, leaving 7 bases of the junction unmatched. The CDR3 consists of 15 residues. The CDR3 loop reads CASSQDRVGQGSYTF. CDR3 nucleotide sequence: TGCGCCAGCAGCCAAGATCGGGTGGGACAGGGGAGCTACACCTTC.

This chain joins TRBV4-3 and TRBJ2-7; 10 nucleotides line up with TRBD2. Germline V gene lookup returns CDR1 LGHNA and CDR2 YSLEER. The CDR3 consists of 16 residues. V trimming: 2 bases; J trimming: 2 bases; junction bases outside the gene matches: 6. This CDR3 reads CASSQQAGGRTYEQYF. In DNA form, the CDR3 reads TGCGCCAGCAGCCAACAAGCGGGAGGGCGAACCTACGAGCAGTACTTC.

This clonotype was seen more than once but under ten times. The chain links TRBV12-3 or TRBV12-4 to TRBJ2-6; D gene uncertain. This CDR3 comprises 14 residues. The V end lost 6 bases, the J end lost 2 bases, and 8 bases lay between the germline ends. The CDR3 DNA reads as TGTGCCAGCAGACCAGAACCTGGGGCCAACGTCCTGACTTTC. Translation gives CASRPEPGANVLTF.

This rearrangement joins TRBV12-3 or TRBV12-4 to TRBJ1-1, with 9 bases aligning to TRBD1. This CDR3 has 14 residues. Trimming removed 6 bases from V and 1 base from J; junction bases left unmatched: 3. The CDR3 DNA is TGTGCCAGCAGACCGACAGGGGGGAACACTGAAGCTTTCTTT. Translating it yields CASRPTGGNTEAFF.

This clonotype appeared a few times. The gene calls are TRBV20-1 and TRBJ2-1; TRBD1 matches at 7 bases. The CDR3 runs 14 residues. Trimming removed 6 bases from V and 0 bases from J; junction bases left unmatched: 5. Germline V gene lookup returns CDR1 DFQATT and CDR2 SNEGSKA (reference sequence). The CDR3 loop is CSAPDRSSYNEQFF. As DNA, the CDR3 is TGCAGTGCCCCGGACAGGAGCTCCTACAATGAGCAGTTCTTC.

The chain joins TRBV18 to TRBJ1-1; D gene uncertain. CDR1 KGHSH and CDR2 LQKENI come from the germline V gene. Trimming removed 6 bases at V and 0 bases at J, with 14 bases between. The CDR3 runs 15 residues. CDR3 loop: CASSPRRTMNTEAFF. For the CDR3, the DNA is TGTGCCAGCTCCCCTCGAAGAACCATGAACACTGAAGCTTTCTTT.

The genes are TRBV29-1 and TRBJ2-7, with a weak D call TRBD2 (5 bases). Trimming pared 5 bases from V and 3 bases from J, leaving 14 bases between. Germline V gives CDR1 SQVTM, CDR2 ANQGSEA. The CDR3 is 13 residues long. The CDR3 reads CSVKVDGNYEQYF. CDR3 DNA: TGCAGCGTTAAAGTGGACGGGAACTACGAGCAGTACTTC.

CDR3 nucleotides: TGCAGTGCTAGAGGACAGCACACTGAAGCTTTCTTT. Translating gives CSARGQHTEAFF. The V gene is TRBV20-1, the J gene TRBJ1-1, with TRBD1 as a possible D gene (5 bases). CDR1 is DFQATT and CDR2 is SNEGSKA in the germline V gene (reference sequence). The V gene lost 1 base and the J gene lost 3 bases, with 6 bases spanning the gap. CDR3 length: 12 amino acids.

The rearrangement joins TRBV21-1 to TRBJ2-7; TRBD1 is the table's D call and was not checked against the DNA. TRBV21-1 constitutes a pseudogene. The CDR3 has 13 amino acids. DNA of the CDR3: TGTGCCAGCAGCAAAGATGCCCGGGGCGCGGATTTCTTC. This translates into CASSKDARGADFF.

This chain's CDR3 is CASSVGLAGEQPQHF. The CDR3, as DNA: TGTGCCAGCAGCGTCGGCCTGGCGGGCGAACAGCCCCAGCATTTT. The J gene is TRBJ1-5, the V gene TRBV9, with D unresolved. The V end was cut by 2 bases, the J end by 7 bases, with 16 bases between. CDR1 SGDLS and CDR2 YYNGEE come from the germline V gene. The CDR3 has 15 amino acids.

The chain links TRBV7-9 to TRBJ2-5; possibly TRBD2 for D (6 bases). The CDR3 runs 16 residues. V was clipped by 4 bases and J by 5 bases, with 20 bases between them. CDR1 and CDR2 from the germline V gene are SEHNR and FQNEAQ (reference sequence). CDR3 residues: CASSSAGGVVAETQYF. CDR3 nucleotide sequence: TGTGCCAGCAGCTCGGCCGGGGGAGTAGTCGCCGAGACCCAGTACTTC.

This clonotype came up a few times. The chain uses TRBV6-6 and TRBJ2-3, with 10 positions matching TRBD2. The CDR3 sequence is 17 residues long. CDR1 is MNHNY, CDR2 SVGAGI, per germline (reference sequence). V trimming: 5 bases; J trimming: 3 bases; junction bases outside the gene matches: 11. The CDR3 reads CASSRPQREGRTDTQYF. The CDR3, as DNA: TGTGCCAGCAGTCGACCCCAGCGGGAGGGCCGGACAGATACGCAGTATTTT.

This clonotype appeared many times. The V call is TRBV19, the J call TRBJ2-7, with TRBD2 as a possible D gene (6 bases). The germline V gene encodes CDR1 LNHDA and CDR2 SQIVND (reference sequence). V dropped 7 bases and J dropped 0 bases, with 7 bases sitting between them. The CDR3 consists of 12 residues. The CDR3 sequence is CASTSVSYEQYF. The CDR3, as DNA: TGTGCCAGTACTAGCGTCTCCTACGAGCAGTACTTC.